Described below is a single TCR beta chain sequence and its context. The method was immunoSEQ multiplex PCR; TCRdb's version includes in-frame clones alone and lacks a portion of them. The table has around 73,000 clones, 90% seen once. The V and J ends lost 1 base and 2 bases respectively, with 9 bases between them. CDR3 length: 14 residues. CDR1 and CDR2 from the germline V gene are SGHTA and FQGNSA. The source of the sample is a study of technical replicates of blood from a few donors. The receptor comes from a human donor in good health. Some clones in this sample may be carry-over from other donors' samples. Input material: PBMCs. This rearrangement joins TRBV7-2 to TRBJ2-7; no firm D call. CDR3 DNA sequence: TGTGCCAGCAGCTTAGGCGCCAGGACCTACGAGCAGTACTTC. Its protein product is CASSLGARTYEQYF.